This is a list of T cell receptor beta chains from one sample in a study of T cell responses to AZD1222 COVID-19 vaccine. Sequencing was performed with immunoSEQ multiplex PCR; in TCRdb, only in-frame clones are kept and a portion is missing. Altogether around 180,000 clones are present, 87% being singletons, with the ten largest covering 2.5% to 3%. The specimen comprised peripheral blood, sampled on day 0 of MenACWY control vaccination. The receptors stem from an adult in good health. Both conserved end residues are part of each CDR3. The order of the fields is D gene, J gene, V gene, CDR3 length, clone size, CDR3 DNA, CDR3 protein. A D gene is named only where the DNA matches it firmly. The listing skips clone size in some rows; elsewhere it reads once, few, many or a size class.

>TRBD2|TRBJ2-7|TRBV6-6|14|.
TGTGCCAGCAGTCGTCCCGGGACTAACTACGAGCAGTACTTC
CASSRPGTNYEQYF
>.|TRBJ2-3|TRBV9|14|.
TGTGCCAGCAGCTTACGGGGGAGCACAGATACGCAGTATTTT
CASSLRGSTDTQYF
>.|TRBJ2-7|TRBV7-2|12|.
TGTGCCAGCAGCTCGGACGACTACGAGCAGTACTTC
CASSSDDYEQYF
>.|TRBJ2-1|TRBV9|16|.
TGTGCCAGCAGCCACGGGGACACCGATTCCTACAATGAGCAGTTCTTC
CASSHGDTDSYNEQFF
>.|TRBJ2-1|TRBV7-2|15|.
TGTGCCAGCAGCTTTAGTCGCAGGGACTACAATGAGCAGTTCTTC
CASSFSRRDYNEQFF
>.|TRBJ1-2|TRBV12-3/TRBV12-4|11|.
TGTGCCAGCAGTGGACAGTATGGCTACACCTTC
CASSGQYGYTF
>TRBD2|TRBJ2-7|TRBV28|15|.
TGTGCCAGCCCCCGGCCGGGAGGCGGATCCTACGAGCAGTACTTC
CASPRPGGGSYEQYF
>.|TRBJ1-2|TRBV28|17|.
TGTGCCAGCAGTTTATTGGGCGGACAGACGCCCCTGTATGGCTACACCTTC
CASSLLGGQTPLYGYTF
>.|TRBJ1-4|TRBV7-9|15|.
TGTGCCAGCAGCTTAGTAGCGCAGGGGAATGAAAAACTGTTTTTT
CASSLVAQGNEKLFF
>.|TRBJ1-5|TRBV24-1|13|.
TGTGCCACCAGTGATTCAGGGGTCCAGCCCCAGCATTTT
CATSDSGVQPQHF
>.|TRBJ1-4|TRBV30|13|.
TGTGCCTCCTCTGTGGGGGAAGGTGAAAAACTGTTTTTT
CASSVGEGEKLFF
>TRBD1|TRBJ1-3|TRBV7-6|16|.
TGTGCCAGCAGCCAGGGACAGGCGATCTTTGGAAACACCATATATTTT
CASSQGQAIFGNTIYF
>.|TRBJ2-3|TRBV12-3/TRBV12-4|13|.
TGTGCCAGCAGGCGTTGGGGCACAGATACGCAGTATTTT
CASRRWGTDTQYF
>.|TRBJ2-1|TRBV19|13|.
TGTGCCAGTAGTGCCCTTGGGGACAATGAGCAGTTCTTC
CASSALGDNEQFF
>TRBD1|TRBJ1-1|TRBV11-2|15|.
TGTGCCAGCAGCTTAGGGGACAGACCGAACACTGAAGCTTTCTTT
CASSLGDRPNTEAFF
>.|TRBJ2-2|TRBV6-6|16|.
TGTGCCAGCAGTTACTATGGGACTCTGAACACCGGGGAGCTGTTTTTT
CASSYYGTLNTGELFF
>TRBD1|TRBJ1-1|TRBV18|16|.
TGTGCCAGCTCACCACTTCCAGGGGGCGCGGACACTGAAGCTTTCTTT
CASSPLPGGADTEAFF
>.|TRBJ1-1|TRBV5-5|13|.
TGTGCCAGCAGCCGACACCTGAACACTGAAGCTTTCTTT
CASSRHLNTEAFF
>TRBD1|TRBJ1-1|TRBV6-5|15|once
TGTGCCAGCAGTTACGGCGGCAGGGGGTCCACTGAAGCTTTCTTT
CASSYGGRGSTEAFF
>TRBD2|TRBJ2-5|TRBV5-4|15|.
TGTGCCAGCAGCTCCGGGACTAGCGGATTCGTGACCCAGTACTTC
CASSSGTSGFVTQYF